The 25 T cell receptor beta chains presented below share a single source sample, sequenced in a study of blood T cell repertoires in COVID-19 (dated by TCRdb to the early 2020s). To prepare the library, the immunoSEQ multiplex PCR assay was applied. This is the immuneACCESS table as TCRdb keeps it, with only in-frame sequences that have V and J called. A part of the clones is gone; compared with another copy, unresolved V genes explain less than half, and the rest is unexplained. The sample table contains about 160,000 clones; only one count was recorded for 92% of them. The ten largest clones represent more than 4.5% of the sample. What was sequenced was peripheral blood. The receptors come from a man aged 25 to 40 with COVID-19, enrolled during active disease.

The V gene is TRBV24-1, the J gene TRBJ2-1; D possibly corresponds to TRBD1 (6 bases). Trimming left V 9 bases short and J 1 base short, with 9 bases between. The CDR3 sequence is 13 residues long. CDR1 and CDR2 from the germline V gene are KGHDR and SFDVKD. The CDR3 DNA reads TGTGCCACCCAACAGGGATCCTACAATGAGCAGTTCTTC. Translation gives CATQQGSYNEQFF.

The chain combines TRBV4-3 with TRBJ2-2; a weak D match, TRBD2 (6 bases). The V gene's germline CDR1 is LGHNA and CDR2 YSLEER. Deletions cut 1 base from V and 3 bases from J, with 6 bases between. This CDR3 contains 14 residues. The chain's CDR3 is CASSQGRDTGELFF. The CDR3 nucleotides are TGCGCCAGCAGCCAAGGGAGGGACACCGGGGAGCTGTTTTTT.

The chain couples TRBV5-1 to TRBJ1-4; 8 positions match TRBD1. V lost 0 bases and J lost 8; bases outside the gene matches: 3. Per germline, CDR1 SGHRS and CDR2 YFSETQ. There are 14 residues in the CDR3. The DNA for the CDR3 is TGCGCCAGCAGCTTGGGACAGGGGTTAGAAAAACTGTTTTTT. Translating gives CASSLGQGLEKLFF.

This clone was seen more than once but under ten times. J is TRBJ2-2 and V is TRBV9; the D gene is possibly TRBD1 (6 bases). The V and J ends lost 5 bases and 3 bases respectively, with 14 bases between them. The CDR3 loop spans 15 amino acids. Germline-derived CDR1 and CDR2 are SGDLS and YYNGEE. CDR3 sequence (DNA): TGTGCCAGCAGGAAGACAGGTCTGGACACCGGGGAGCTGTTTTTT. Amino acid sequence: CASRKTGLDTGELFF.

The chain combines TRBV2 with TRBJ2-7; 11 positions match TRBD2. Germline lookup yields CDR1 SNHLY and CDR2 FYNNEI. The CDR3 extends over 14 amino acids. Germline trimming cut 6 bases from V and 9 bases from J; bases unmatched to any gene: 10. The CDR3, as DNA: TGTGCCAGCAGAGCCGGGACTAGCGGCGTTGGGCAGTACTTC. The encoded protein is CASRAGTSGVGQYF.

This rearrangement joins TRBV7-6 to TRBJ2-1; D not certain. CDR3 size: 16 residues. Germline V CDR1 and CDR2: SGHVS, FNYEAQ. The ends were cut back, 0 bases at V and 7 bases at J, with 16 bases in the middle. CDR3: CASSLAQARQWNEQFF. The CDR3 DNA sequence: TGTGCCAGCAGCTTAGCCCAAGCGAGGCAATGGAATGAGCAGTTCTTC.

This clone was seen once. The chain uses TRBV3-1 (or the pseudogene TRBV3-2) and TRBJ2-5; no clear D. The V end was cut by 5 bases, the J end by 3 bases, with 16 bases between. Germline-derived CDR1 and CDR2 are LGHDT and YNNKEL (reference sequence). The CDR3 consists of 15 residues. The CDR3 bases are TGTGCCAGCAGCAGATTCAGATTTGGAGAAGAGACCCAGTACTTC. The encoded protein is CASSRFRFGEETQYF.

The gene calls are TRBV28 and TRBJ2-1, with TRBD1 matching 7 bases. CDR1 and CDR2 (germline): MDHEN, SYDVKM. The CDR3 covers 13 residues. Germline trimming cut 7 bases from V and 8 bases from J; bases unmatched to any gene: 8. The CDR3 here is CASTLNRGDEQFF. In DNA form, the CDR3 reads TGTGCCAGCACCTTAAACAGGGGCGATGAGCAGTTCTTC. Full variable domain (remainder filled in from reference TRBV28 and TRBJ2-1): DVKVTQSSRYLVKRTGEKVFLECVQDMDHENMFWYRQDPGLGLRLIYFSYDVKMKEKGDIPEGYSVSREKKERFSLILESASTNQTSMYLCASTLNRGDEQFFGPGTRLTVL.

The V and J genes are TRBV5-5 and TRBJ2-7; D possibly corresponds to TRBD1 (6 bases). The CDR3 has 12 amino acids. Germline V CDR1 and CDR2: SGHKS, YYEKEE (reference sequence). Trimming pared 4 bases from V and 4 bases from J, leaving 9 bases between. The CDR3 DNA reads TGTGCCAGCAGCCTAGGGGGTTACGAGCAGTACTTC. Protein sequence: CASSLGGYEQYF.

The gene calls are TRBV4-3 and TRBJ2-3; D is perhaps TRBD2 (5 bases). Looked up from germline, CDR1 is LGHNA and CDR2 is YSLEER. This CDR3 region has 14 residues. Trimming took 4 bases from V and 1 from J, leaving 9 bases between them. The CDR3 DNA is TGCGCCAGCAGCCTACTTAGCGGCACAGATACGCAGTATTTT. Translated, it gives CASSLLSGTDTQYF.

The CDR3 region is CASSQGLTGGTNEKLFF. In nucleotides, the CDR3 is TGCGCCAGCAGCCAAGGCTTAACAGGGGGTACTAATGAAAAACTGTTTTTT. The chain recombines TRBV4-1 with TRBJ1-4, with TRBD1 matching over 8 bases. Germline CDR1 reads MGHRA; CDR2 reads YSYEKL. The V gene end was trimmed by 1 base and the J gene end by 2 bases; junction bases not matched to a gene: 6. The CDR3 consists of 17 residues.

V and J are TRBV7-2 and TRBJ1-6; D is possibly TRBD1 (5 bases). Germline CDR1 is SGHTA and CDR2 is FQGNSA. V lost 1 base and J lost 6, with 10 bases in between. There are 15 residues in the CDR3. CDR3 DNA sequence: TGTGCCAGCAGCTTAGTGGGGGGAGTTAATTCACCCCTCCACTTT. As protein: CASSLVGGVNSPLHF.

This chain uses TRBV10-3 with TRBJ2-1, with TRBD2 matching over 7 bases. V lost 5 bases, J lost 0 bases, and 7 bases stayed unmatched. The CDR3 runs to 16 residues. Per the germline V gene, CDR1 is ENHRY and CDR2 is SYGVKD. The CDR3 DNA is TGTGCCATCAGTTCGAGACTAGCCAGCTCCTACAATGAGCAGTTCTTC. Translation: CAISSRLASSYNEQFF.

The chain carries TRBV15 and TRBJ1-5; a weak D match, TRBD1 (6 bases). The germline V gene has CDR1 LNHNV and CDR2 YYDKDF (reference sequence). V was shortened by 5 bases and J by 3 bases, with 14 bases between the two germline ends. The CDR3 length is 15 residues. This CDR3 reads CATSWGQGNNQPQHF. CDR3 in DNA: TGTGCCACCAGCTGGGGGCAGGGGAACAATCAGCCCCAGCATTTT. The variable domain in full, with the rest retrieved from reference TRBV15 and TRBJ1-5, is DAMVIQNPRYQVTQFGKPVTLSCSQTLNHNVMYWYQQKSSQAPKLLFHYYDKDFNNEADTPDNFQSRRPNTSFCFLDIRSPGLGDTAMYLCATSWGQGNNQPQHFGDGTRLSIL.

Remarks on this clone: A far larger clone is only one base removed, so a read error is likely. The DNA of the CDR3 is TGTGCCAGCAGCCCCTCGGGCTCCTACGAGCAGTACTTC. It is translated as CASSPSGSYEQYF. This chain connects TRBV7-9 to TRBJ2-7; D not resolved. Germline V gives CDR1 SEHNR, CDR2 FQNEAQ (reference sequence). The ends were cut back, 5 bases at V and 0 bases at J, with 8 bases in the middle. The CDR3 loop spans 13 amino acids. The entire variable domain, with the rest obtained from reference TRBV7-9 and TRBJ2-7, is as follows: DTGVSQNPRHKITKRGQNVTFRCDPISEHNRLYWYRQTLGQGPEFLTYFQNEAQLEKSRLLSDRFSAERPKGSFSTLEIQRTEQGDSAMYLCASSPSGSYEQYFGPGTRLTVT.

The chain uses TRBV27 and TRBJ2-7; 7 nucleotides align to TRBD1. The ends lost 6 bases at V and 3 bases at J; junction bases unmatched: 5. The CDR3 spans 13 residues. Germline V gene lookup returns CDR1 MNHEY and CDR2 SMNVEV (reference sequence). CDR3 region: CASSRTGIYEQYF. The CDR3 coding sequence is TGTGCCAGCAGCCGGACAGGCATCTACGAGCAGTACTTC.

The genes are TRBV9 and TRBJ2-2, with 7 bases identical to TRBD1. CDR1 is SGDLS and CDR2 is YYNGEE in the germline V gene. V lost 3 bases, J lost 6 bases, and 5 bases stayed unmatched. The CDR3 totals 14 residues. The DNA for the CDR3 is TGTGCCAGCAGCGCCACAGGGGTATCCGGGGAGCTGTTTTTT. This translates into CASSATGVSGELFF. Filled out from reference TRBV9 and TRBJ2-2, the complete variable domain reads DSGVTQTPKHLITATGQRVTLRCSPRSGDLSVYWYQQSLDQGLQFLIQYYNGEERAKGNILERFSAQQFPDLHSELNLSSLELGDSALYFCASSATGVSGELFFGEGSRLTVL.

J is TRBJ1-2 and V is TRBV24-1; TRBD1 agrees at 8 bases. This CDR3 comprises 16 residues. The germline CDR1 and CDR2 sequences are KGHDR and SFDVKD. V trimming: 2 bases; J trimming: 0 bases; junction bases outside the gene matches: 4. The CDR3 spells CATSDSWTGTNYGYTF. In nucleotides, the CDR3 is TGTGCCACCAGTGATTCCTGGACAGGGACTAACTATGGCTACACCTTC.

J is TRBJ1-1 and V is TRBV3-1 (or the pseudogene TRBV3-2), with 7 bases that match TRBD1. J gave up 1 base and V 3 bases, and 2 bases lay outside the gene matches. The V gene's germline CDR1 is LGHDT and CDR2 YNNKEL (reference sequence). The CDR3 covers 14 residues. The DNA of the CDR3 is TGTGCCAGCAGCCAGACAGGGCCGAACACTGAAGCTTTCTTT. Translated: CASSQTGPNTEAFF.

CDR3 bases: TGTGCCAGCGAGACTGGCAATCAGCCCCAGCATTTT. Residues: CASETGNQPQHF. The V and J genes are TRBV12-3 or TRBV12-4 and TRBJ1-5; D is ambiguous. Trimming left V 8 bases short and J 2 bases short, with 7 bases between. This CDR3 spans 12 amino acids.

This clone was recorded once. This chain links TRBV15 with TRBJ2-5; D is uncertain. The V gene's germline CDR1 is LNHNV and CDR2 YYDKDF (reference sequence). The V and J ends lost 0 bases and 5 bases respectively, with 7 bases between them. This CDR3 region has 13 residues. Here the CDR3 DNA reads TGTGCCACCAGCAGAGATCTCGGGGAGACCCAGTACTTC. This codes for CATSRDLGETQYF.

The chain is built from TRBV3-1 (or the pseudogene TRBV3-2) and TRBJ2-7, with TRBD2 as a possible D gene (7 bases). CDR1 is LGHDT and CDR2 is YNNKEL in the germline V gene (reference sequence). V was pared by 3 bases and J by 2 bases, with 11 bases between. The CDR3 extends over 14 amino acids. In DNA form, the CDR3 reads TGTGCCAGCAGCCAGGCCGGGGGGCCCTACGAGCAGTACTTC. Translating gives CASSQAGGPYEQYF.

The gene calls are TRBV7-6 and TRBJ2-5; D is uncertain. V was pared by 0 bases and J by 2 bases, with 10 bases between. This CDR3 contains 15 residues. Germline V lookup: CDR1 SGHVS, CDR2 FNYEAQ. The CDR3 sequence: CASSLALEVQETQYF. DNA for the CDR3: TGTGCCAGCAGCTTAGCGTTAGAGGTTCAAGAGACCCAGTACTTC.

This chain joins TRBV7-8 and TRBJ2-2; D is ambiguous. From germline, CDR1 is SGHVS and CDR2 FQNEAQ. The CDR3 is 15 amino acids. V lost 2 bases, J lost 3 bases, and 10 bases lay in between. The CDR3 DNA reads TGTGCCAGCAGCTTATCGTTCTCTTACACCGGGGAGCTGTTTTTT. Translated, it gives CASSLSFSYTGELFF. The full variable domain, with the rest looked up from reference TRBV7-8 and TRBJ2-2, is GAGVSQSPRYKVAKRGQDVALRCDPISGHVSLFWYQQALGQGPEFLTYFQNEAQLDKSGLPSDRFFAERPEGSVSTLKIQRTQQEDSAVYLCASSLSFSYTGELFFGEGSRLTVL.

The gene calls are TRBV5-1 and TRBJ1-4, with D hard to call. The CDR3 length is 13 residues. Trimming removed 5 bases at V and 4 bases at J, with 9 bases between. In germline, CDR1 is SGHRS, CDR2 YFSETQ. Here the CDR3 reads CASRTYSNEKLFF. CDR3 in DNA: TGCGCCAGCAGGACATACAGTAATGAAAAACTGTTTTTT.